This TCR beta chain was captured in a study of blood T cell repertoires in COVID-19. Turning to the study itself: Collection of acute and convalescent COVID-19 samples took place in the United States, Italy and Spain. T cells, B-cell-depleted T cells, or PBMCs provided the cDNA or gDNA that served as material.

In the case of this clone: The sample holds other DNA sequences that translate to the same CDR3.

Original analysis: Reference gene primer amplification yielded estimated nucleated cell counts. The table came from immunoSEQ multiplex PCR; TCRdb's copy has only in-frame clones and leaves some out. V and J calls and clone size are as listed in that table; D and trimming were resolved from the DNA. The sample lists some 120,000 clones, approximately 84% occurring once. This clonotype was sampled from a man in his forties with acute or convalescent COVID-19. Sequenced input: peripheral blood.

CDR3 bases: TGTGCCTCTCGAGACAGGGGAAATGAAAAACTGTTTTTT. As protein: CASRDRGNEKLFF. The chain joins TRBV2 to TRBJ1-4, with 8 nucleotides matching TRBD1. The CDR3 loop spans 13 amino acids. Germline V gives CDR1 SNHLY, CDR2 FYNNEI. V shed 11 bases and J 5 bases; nucleotides not matched to a gene: 7.